The text below deals with one T cell receptor (beta chain). Some clones are missing from TCRdb's copy, which holds only in-frame ones; the method was immunoSEQ multiplex PCR. The top ten clones hold 40% of a sample with approximately 34,000 clones, about three quarters of them seen once. The CDR3 is 14 amino acids. Unmatched junction bases numbered 3, after V lost 4 bases and J lost 3 bases. Germline lookup yields CDR1 LNHDA and CDR2 SQIVND (reference sequence). This entry belongs to a study of T cells in tumors after PD-1 blockade. On the study more broadly: Patients had no prior checkpoint blockade, systemic immunosuppressants, or anti-cancer therapy within 4 weeks.

Tumor or blood genomic DNA was sequenced, with inputs of about 550 ng to 6,004 ng. The TCR comes from a human donor with basal cell carcinoma. V gene TRBV19 combines with J gene TRBJ1-1; 9 bases align to TRBD1. The sample consisted of PBMCs, taken after anti-PD-1 treatment. CDR3 sequence: CASSTGQGDTEAFF. For the CDR3, the DNA is TGTGCCAGTAGTACGGGACAGGGCGACACTGAAGCTTTCTTT.